Below, 13 T cell receptor beta chains from the same sample are listed, as sequenced in a study of beta chain features in type 1 diabetes. Study conclusions and caveats: Across all four CD4+ subsets, people with type 1 diabetes showed modestly shorter TCRB CDR3s.

Their cognate antigens are unknown. Expressed TCRB transcripts got sequenced, as all isolated RNA was reverse transcribed. Data came from immunoSEQ multiplex PCR; TCRdb stores just in-frame clones and leaves some out. The sample includes about 700,000 clones, 10% to 15% seen only once; the top ten take 0.022%. Sequencing input: naive CD4+ T cells from blood. Source of these receptors: a man aged 18 to 30 with type 1 diabetes.

Remarks on this clone: The sample has other DNA sequences that encode this CDR3 too. The chain recombines TRBV18 with TRBJ1-1; D not certain. The CDR3 has 13 residues. The V and J ends lost 3 bases and 0 bases respectively, with 5 bases between them. Germline V gene sequence: CDR1 KGHSH, CDR2 LQKENI. In nucleotides, the CDR3 is TGTGCCAGCTCACCCGACTTGAACACTGAAGCTTTCTTT. Translating gives CASSPDLNTEAFF.

This chain joins TRBV18 and TRBJ2-7; 7 bases line up with TRBD1. Germline CDR1 and CDR2: KGHSH and LQKENI. The CDR3 contains 16 residues. Losses at the gene ends were 3 bases for V and 3 bases for J; bases not matched to a gene: 11. In DNA, the CDR3 is TGTGCCAGCTCACCCCAGGGACAGTCCGTGGGCTACGAGCAGTACTTC. Its translation is CASSPQGQSVGYEQYF.

This clone came up a few times. The chain combines TRBV30 with TRBJ1-1, with D unresolved. This CDR3 has 9 amino acids. V gave up 5 bases and J gave up 10 bases, with 8 bases separating them. From germline, CDR1 is GTSNPN and CDR2 SVGIG (reference sequence). The CDR3 spells CAWGKRAFF. The CDR3 coding sequence is TGTGCCTGGGGTAAACGAGCTTTCTTT.

This clone was seen a few times. J is TRBJ2-3 and V is TRBV5-1; D is ambiguous. Germline V gene data show CDR1 as SGHRS and CDR2 as YFSETQ. Trimming removed 0 bases from V and 4 bases from J, with 9 bases in between. CDR3 length: 14 amino acids. The CDR3 nucleotides read TGCGCCAGCAGCTTGGAAAAGGAATCAGATACGCAGTATTTT. Its translation is CASSLEKESDTQYF.

V and J are TRBV27 and TRBJ1-2; the D is unclear. Trimming removed 4 bases at V and 7 bases at J, with 10 bases between. There are 12 residues in the CDR3. CDR1 MNHEY and CDR2 SMNVEV come from the germline V gene (reference sequence). CDR3: CASSSLGSGYTF. The DNA for the CDR3 is TGTGCCAGCAGTTCGCTAGGGAGTGGCTACACCTTC.

This clone was recorded a few times. This chain links TRBV6-6 with TRBJ2-7; 9 nucleotides agree with TRBD2. The CDR3 totals 13 residues. In germline, CDR1 is MNHNY, CDR2 SVGAGI (reference sequence). With 10 bases clipped from V and 4 bases from J, the junction kept 8 bases outside the gene matches. CDR3 DNA sequence: TGTGCCATCAAAGCGGGGGGCGTATACGAGCAGTACTTC. This gives the protein CAIKAGGVYEQYF.

The chain is built from TRBV6-1 and TRBJ1-1; no clear D gene. V lost 5 bases to trimming and J lost 4 bases, with 8 bases between them. This CDR3 comprises 12 residues. Per the germline V gene, CDR1 is MNHNS and CDR2 is SASEGT. The CDR3 protein is CASSRVGTEAFF. The CDR3 DNA is TGTGCCAGCAGTCGAGTGGGCACTGAAGCTTTCTTT.

The J gene is TRBJ1-1, the V gene TRBV9; D possibly corresponds to TRBD1 (6 bases). Germline CDR1 SGDLS, CDR2 YYNGEE. The CDR3 length is 14 residues. V was trimmed by 3 bases and J by 7 bases, leaving 16 bases between them. CDR3 residues: CASSASGQGREAFF. The CDR3 nucleotides read TGTGCCAGCAGCGCCTCTGGCCAGGGGCGTGAAGCTTTCTTT. Using reference TRBV9 and TRBJ1-1 for the parts outside the CDR3, the full variable domain is DSGVTQTPKHLITATGQRVTLRCSPRSGDLSVYWYQQSLDQGLQFLIQYYNGEERAKGNILERFSAQQFPDLHSELNLSSLELGDSALYFCASSASGQGREAFFGQGTRLTVV.

This clone was counted between two and nine times. The chain recombines TRBV30 with TRBJ1-2; TRBD1 aligns across 10 bases. The junction had 14 bases not matched to a gene; V was cut back by 2 bases and J by 8 bases. CDR1 GTSNPN and CDR2 SVGIG come from the germline V gene (reference sequence). The CDR3 runs to 16 residues. Written as DNA, the CDR3 is TGTGCCTGGAGTCGTCCCCGGGACAGGGGTGTGAGGGGCTACACCTTC. Protein: CAWSRPRDRGVRGYTF.

This clone showed up just a few times. V is TRBV29-1 and J is TRBJ2-7; D could derive from TRBD1 or TRBD2 (5 bases each). Germline V gives CDR1 SQVTM, CDR2 ANQGSEA. The CDR3 is made up of 14 amino acids. V lost 1 base and J 0 bases, leaving 10 bases between the germline ends. The chain's CDR3 is CSVEGDGSSYEQYF. The CDR3 region has the DNA TGCAGCGTTGAAGGGGACGGCAGCTCCTACGAGCAGTACTTC.

The chain recombines TRBV30 with TRBJ1-2; D unclear. This CDR3 spans 11 amino acids. The germline V gene has CDR1 GTSNPN and CDR2 SVGIG (reference sequence). V was shortened by 2 bases and J by 12 bases, with 13 bases between the two germline ends. The CDR3 spells CAWSKTVLDTF. CDR3 sequence (DNA): TGTGCCTGGAGTAAAACTGTTCTTGACACCTTC.

The J gene is TRBJ2-5, the V gene TRBV5-1; 10 positions match TRBD1. Germline V lookup: CDR1 SGHRS, CDR2 YFSETQ. Unmatched junction bases numbered 8, after V lost 4 bases and J lost 5 bases. The CDR3 extends over 15 amino acids. The CDR3 nucleotides are TGCGCCAGCAGCGTAGACAGGGGGCAAGCGGAGACCCAGTACTTC. Translation gives CASSVDRGQAETQYF.

The rearrangement links TRBV25-1 to TRBJ2-3; 7 positions match TRBD2. The germline V gene encodes CDR1 MGHDK and CDR2 SYGVNS. The ends lost 7 bases at V and 0 bases at J; junction bases unmatched: 10. The CDR3 has 16 residues. The CDR3 DNA sequence: TGTGCCAGCACCCCCTCGGGGGGAGGAAGCACAGATACGCAGTATTTT. Translating it yields CASTPSGGGSTDTQYF.